This T cell receptor beta chain is from a study of spatial heterogeneity in lung cancer (dated by TCRdb to between 2018 and 2021). Study-level background: Beta-chain transcripts were consistently detected in greater numbers than alpha-chain transcripts, which likely reflects a higher abundance of beta-chain transcripts. TCR transcript counts in tumor regions correlated strongly with a T cell transcriptional module score from matched bulk RNA-seq. In the raw uncorrected reads, each unique combination of TCR and UMI appeared on average more than ten times. In non-small cell lung cancer, the study quantitatively compared TCR alpha and beta repertoires across several tumor regions, matched nontumor lung, and blood. The study linked features of the TCR repertoire to counts of nonsynonymous mutations, which were determined by whole-exome sequencing of tumor tissue. At surgery, 200 or so tumor regions, 61 to 65 matched nontumor lung samples and 56 PBMC samples were TCR-sequenced for both alpha and beta chains.

This specimen's time point label, interpreted: sample taken at primary tumor resection. Samples were obtained from 65 to 90 patients with early-stage, untreated non-small cell lung cancer from the lung TRACERx cohort. TCR sequencing used whole RNA extracted from tumor and nontumor lung tissue, or from cryopreserved PBMC samples, without cell sorting. Patients were selected for TCR sequencing only if sufficient RNA was available from at least two tumor regions. A lung pathologist reviewed the tumor and adjacent nontumor lung specimens before the specimens were selected. There are many counts of this clonotype. What this receptor recognizes is not known. No per-base quality is available; no much larger clone lies one base away. On the study overall, not on this receptor specifically: TCR-seq coverage of tumor T cells was estimated to be only 6% to 7.5% for alpha chains and about 13% for beta chains. Counts of ubiquitous and regional expanded TCRs were found to correlate with counts of ubiquitous and regional nonsynonymous mutations, respectively. A correlation was observed between the number of expanded intratumoral alpha and beta TCRs and the tumor nonsynonymous mutation count. Confirming at a functional level the hypothesis that regional TCRs recognize regional mutations was considered to require additional single-cell paired TCR alpha and beta sequencing.

The method behind the library was 5' RACE. TCRdb records NextSeq 500 as the sequencer. To allow correction of PCR and sequencing errors, the TCR library protocol tagged every TCR cDNA molecule with a unique molecular identifier. Processing in the source paper ran as follows. Decombinator tools were used for TCR identification, UMI-based error correction and CDR3 extraction. TCRs above a frequency of 2 per 1,000, corresponding to the top 1% of the tumor frequency distribution, were defined as expanded. Expanded tumor TCRs were classed as regional if statistically deemed absent (corrected P<0.05) from at least one tumor region, otherwise ubiquitous. Each repertoire was subsampled 100 times to 5,000 TCRs, after which Renyi diversity was computed with the R vegan package. CDR3 similarity networks were constructed using string-kernel similarity of amino acid triplets, with links drawn between CDR3s whose pairwise similarity was above 0.82. TCRdb trimmed the raw reads at Q25, called clones with MiXCR and kept productive beta chains. Merged by CDR3 protein, the rows form single entries marked with the most common genes and DNA. Clone size and V and J calls follow TCRdb, not the original study. For this sample the table gives about 24,000 distinct CDR3 sequences, of which around 8.8% were detected only once. The ten largest make up 7.7% of the sample.

The sample was lung tumor tissue, taken at surgery. The TCR comes from a male donor with early-stage non-small cell lung cancer.

The CDR3 protein: CAWTFQETQFF. The sequenced DNA: TGTGCCTGGACATTCCAAGAGACCCAGTTCTTC. Recombination connected TRBV30 to TRBJ2-5, with the D gene call left open. The closer fit of TRBJ2-1 to the DNA end suggests the J call may be wrong. From the cysteine up to the phenylalanine, the CDR3 has a length of 11 residues. Of all the DNA, just the CDR3 is kept, 33 bases in frame from base 1. CDR1 and CDR2 were assigned from the germline V gene (reference sequence) as GTSNPN and SVGIG.